Given below is one T cell receptor beta chain in context. The data were produced by immunoSEQ multiplex PCR, yet TCRdb's version contains in-frame clones alone and is incomplete. The table shows around 300,000 clones, with under 90% occurring only once. The data were obtained in a study of blood T cell repertoires in COVID-19. There are 14 residues in the CDR3. Germline CDR1 is LGHDT and CDR2 is YNNKEL (reference sequence). The V end was cut by 7 bases, the J end by 2 bases, with 15 bases between. This TCR came from a woman aged 40-49 years who had recovered from COVID-19. The V gene is TRBV3-1 (or the pseudogene TRBV3-2), the J gene TRBJ2-7; D gene unclear. Sequenced input: PBMCs or T cells enriched from blood (not recorded which). The CDR3 spells CASNKDIPPYEQYF. The CDR3 nucleotides read TGTGCCAGCAACAAAGACATTCCCCCCTACGAGCAGTACTTC.